The next 19 T cell receptor beta chains were all read from a single sample in a study of early T cells in non-severe SARS-CoV-2 infection. TCRdb re-derived calls from the 5' RACE reads in MiXCR, one entry per CDR3 protein. The sample shows roughly 50,000 distinct CDR3 sequences, around 8.3% of them seen only once. Here the sequenced sample was whole blood, taken at baseline. These receptors all come from an adult who was a healthcare worker with PCR-confirmed SARS-CoV-2 infection or an uninfected control (not recorded which).

This clonotype was recorded many times. The gene calls are TRBV28 and TRBJ2-7; 10 positions match TRBD2. The CDR3 consists of 15 residues. V trimming: 2 bases; J trimming: 2 bases; junction bases outside the gene matches: 3. Germline CDR1 MDHEN, CDR2 SYDVKM. The CDR3: CASSLRTSGAYEQYF. The CDR3, as DNA: TGTGCCAGCAGTTTACGGACTAGCGGTGCCTACGAGCAGTACTTC.

Of note for this clonotype: At one end, the junction sequence differs from germline, possibly due to a read error. This rearrangement joins TRBV7-6 to TRBJ2-6, with D maybe TRBD2 (5 bases). In germline, CDR1 is SGHVS, CDR2 FNYEAQ. CDR3 size: 20 residues. CDR3 amino acids: CVSSLGTVGDFLSGANVLTF. The CDR3, as DNA: TGTGTCAGCAGCTTAGGTACCGTGGGAGACTTTTTGTCTGGGGCCAACGTCCTGACTTTC.

This clonotype was counted ten times or more. The V call is TRBV20-1, the J call TRBJ1-1; 7 nucleotides line up with TRBD1. V lost 6 bases to trimming and J lost 1 base; unmatched junction nucleotides: 5. CDR1 DFQATT and CDR2 SNEGSKA come from the germline V gene (reference sequence). This CDR3 contains 13 residues. The DNA for the CDR3 is TGCAGTGCCCAGACAGGGCGGAACACTGAAGCTTTCTTT. It yields the protein CSAQTGRNTEAFF.

This clonotype came up many times. This rearrangement joins TRBV18 to TRBJ2-2; D is ambiguous. The ends were cut back, 6 bases at V and 3 bases at J, with 8 bases in the middle. CDR1 is KGHSH and CDR2 is LQKENI in the germline V gene. CDR3 size: 13 residues. The CDR3, as DNA: TGTGCCAGCTCCCGACAAGACACCGGGGAGCTGTTTTTT. Protein product: CASSRQDTGELFF. The full variable domain, with the rest looked up from reference TRBV18 and TRBJ2-2, is NAGVMQNPRHLVRRRGQEARLRCSPMKGHSHVYWYRQLPEEGLKFMVYLQKENIIDESGMPKERFSAEFPKEGPSILRIQQVVRGDSAAYFCASSRQDTGELFFGEGSRLTVL.

The rearrangement joins TRBV7-2 to TRBJ1-3, with TRBD1 as a possible D gene (6 bases). CDR1 is SGHTA and CDR2 is FQGNSA in the germline V gene. The CDR3 length is 14 residues. V was cut by 4 bases and J by 4 bases, with 11 bases left in between. CDR3 residues: CASSSRDIGNTIYF. The CDR3 DNA follows: TGTGCCAGCAGCTCGAGGGACATAGGAAACACCATATATTTT.

In its sample, this clonotype was seen a few times. The chain has TRBV10-3 and TRBJ2-3; the D gene is possibly TRBD2 (6 bases). The germline CDR1 and CDR2 sequences are ENHRY and SYGVKD. Trimming shortened V by 4 bases and J by 6 bases, and 20 bases separated the two germline ends. The CDR3 runs 16 residues. In nucleotides, the CDR3 is TGTGCCATCAGTGCAGTCTCTAGCGCCCCGAGGGATACGCAGTATTTT. As protein: CAISAVSSAPRDTQYF.

The table lists this clonotype with many counts. In DNA, the CDR3 is TGCAGTGCTAGAGATATGGGGTCAGTCACTGAAGCTTTCTTT. This translates into CSARDMGSVTEAFF. The chain recombines TRBV20-1 with TRBJ1-1; no reliable D call. The length of the CDR3 is 14 residues. Germline assignment: CDR1 DFQATT and CDR2 SNEGSKA (reference sequence). V shed 0 bases and J shed 4 bases, with 12 bases lying between them.

This chain joins TRBV20-1 and TRBJ2-7, with 13 bases identical to TRBD2. Trimming at V came to 3 bases and at J to 2 bases, leaving 10 bases not matched to a gene. Germline lookup yields CDR1 DFQATT and CDR2 SNEGSKA (reference sequence). This CDR3 has 17 residues. The CDR3 DNA sequence: TGCAGTGCTAGCAGGACTAGCGGGAGTTTCCCCGCCTACGAGCAGTACTTC. It translates to CSASRTSGSFPAYEQYF.

This chain links TRBV10-3 with TRBJ2-7, with 11 bases matching TRBD2. This CDR3 has 15 amino acids. V was pared by 4 bases and J by 5 bases, with 7 bases of the junction left unmatched. Looked up from germline, CDR1 is ENHRY and CDR2 is SYGVKD. CDR3 DNA sequence: TGTGCCATCAGTGGCCTAGCGGGAGGTCGTGACGAGCAGTACTTC. Protein: CAISGLAGGRDEQYF.

This clonotype was counted ten times or more. This chain links TRBV7-8 with TRBJ1-6; D is unclear. Germline-derived CDR1 and CDR2 are SGHVS and FQNEAQ. V was pared by 3 bases and J by 7 bases, with 10 bases between. The CDR3 runs to 14 residues. DNA for the CDR3: TGTGCCAGCAGCTTGGGTTCGGGGAATTCACCCCTCCACTTT. This gives the protein CASSLGSGNSPLHF.

The CDR3 spells CSVRTGISYEQYF. The CDR3 DNA is TGCAGCGTGAGGACAGGGATTTCCTACGAGCAGTACTTC. V is TRBV29-1 and J is TRBJ2-7; 8 nucleotides match TRBD1. The CDR3 covers 13 residues. V trimming: 6 bases; J trimming: 1 base; junction bases outside the gene matches: 5. Germline values: CDR1 SQVTM, CDR2 ANQGSEA.

The V and J genes are TRBV12-5 and TRBJ2-1; 11 bases are a match to TRBD2. The trim removed 6 bases at V and 7 bases at J, leaving 5 bases unmatched. There are 14 residues in the CDR3. Germline lookup yields CDR1 LGHNT and CDR2 FRNRAP. CDR3 sequence: CASGLAGDENEQFF. CDR3 DNA sequence: TGTGCTAGTGGACTAGCGGGAGACGAAAATGAGCAGTTCTTC.

This clonotype has ten or more counts. V and J are TRBV27 and TRBJ2-3; D perhaps matches TRBD1 (5 bases). Germline V lookup: CDR1 MNHEY, CDR2 SMNVEV (reference sequence). The V gene lost 6 bases and the J gene lost 5 bases, with 9 bases spanning the gap. The CDR3 consists of 12 residues. The CDR3 DNA follows: TGTGCCAGCAGGTCCCAGGGAGATACGCAGTATTTT. Protein sequence: CASRSQGDTQYF.

Ten or more counts support this clonotype. This chain uses TRBV7-3 with TRBJ2-1; D gene unclear. CDR3 length: 15 amino acids. Per the germline V gene, CDR1 is SGHTA and CDR2 is FQGTGA. Trimming shortened V by 5 bases and J by 2 bases, and 13 bases separated the two germline ends. This CDR3 is CASSPDLNTYNEQFF. CDR3 DNA: TGTGCCAGCAGCCCGGACCTAAATACCTACAATGAGCAGTTCTTC. The entire variable domain, with the rest obtained from reference TRBV7-3 and TRBJ2-1, is as follows: GAGVSQTPSNKVTEKGKYVELRCDPISGHTALYWYRQSLGQGPEFLIYFQGTGAADDSGLPNDRFFAVRPEGSVSTLKIQRTERGDSAVYLCASSPDLNTYNEQFFGPGTRLTVL.

This clonotype appeared a few times. The chain uses TRBV11-2 and TRBJ2-1; D possibly uses TRBD1 or TRBD2 (5 bases each). V lost 1 base to trimming and J lost 4 bases, with 8 bases between them. The CDR3 loop spans 14 amino acids. CDR1 SGHAT and CDR2 FQNNGV come from the germline V gene. CDR3 in amino acids: CASSLGGLYNEQFF. The DNA of the CDR3 is TGTGCCAGCAGCTTAGGGGGGTTGTACAATGAGCAGTTCTTC. Using reference TRBV11-2 and TRBJ2-1 for the parts outside the CDR3, the full variable domain is EAGVAQSPRYKIIEKRQSVAFWCNPISGHATLYWYQQILGQGPKLLIQFQNNGVVDDSQLPKDRFSAERLKGVDSTLKIQPAKLEDSAVYLCASSLGGLYNEQFFGPGTRLTVL.

The chain uses TRBV11-2 and TRBJ2-7; possibly TRBD1 for D (5 bases). The ends were cut back, 5 bases at V and 5 bases at J, with 16 bases in the middle. CDR1 and CDR2 (germline): SGHAT, FQNNGV. This CDR3 has 14 amino acids. The CDR3 DNA sequence: TGTGCCAGCAGCCCGGTCCAGGGTACGAACGAGCAGTACTTC. It yields the protein CASSPVQGTNEQYF.

There are many counts of this clonotype. J is TRBJ2-1 and V is TRBV7-2, with 7 bases aligning to TRBD2. The V gene's germline CDR1 is SGHTA and CDR2 FQGNSA. This CDR3 comprises 15 residues. V dropped 3 bases and J dropped 7; count of bases not matched to a gene: 9. This chain's CDR3 is CASSFSREFKNEQFF. The CDR3 DNA sequence: TGTGCCAGCAGCTTCTCGCGGGAGTTTAAGAATGAGCAGTTCTTC.

This clonotype was seen a handful of times. The chain recombines TRBV6-5 with TRBJ2-1; 7 bases align to TRBD1. CDR3 length: 13 residues. Trimming removed 5 bases from V and 7 bases from J; junction bases left unmatched: 5. In germline, CDR1 is MNHEY, CDR2 SVGAGI. CDR3 protein: CASSLGQENEQFF. CDR3 DNA: TGTGCCAGCAGTCTTGGACAGGAGAATGAGCAGTTCTTC.

This clonotype was observed many times. The chain has TRBV12-5 and TRBJ2-3; D unresolved. V lost 7 bases and J 2 bases, leaving 10 bases between the germline ends. There are 13 residues in the CDR3. Germline lookup yields CDR1 LGHNT and CDR2 FRNRAP. The CDR3, as DNA: TGTGCTAGTGCGGAGACGAACACAGATACGCAGTATTTT. Translation: CASAETNTDTQYF.